This TCR beta chain was identified during a study of cytomegalovirus exposure and HLA in healthy donors. Study-wide results and limits: Accounts indicate the classifier identified cytomegalovirus status with strong specificity and sensitivity.

The donors belonged to the roughly 110-subject validation cohort, separate from the roughly 710-subject first cohort. With regard to this clone: No antigen is known for it.

This CDR3 comprises 13 residues. V dropped 2 bases and J dropped 6 bases, with 10 bases sitting between them. Germline CDR1 and CDR2: MGHDK and SYGVNS. Method: immunoSEQ multiplex PCR; TCRdb's copy keeps in-frame clones and lacks some. The sample lists around 200,000 clones; about 81% were seen once. J is TRBJ1-1 and V is TRBV25-1; D not resolved. The clonotype originates from a woman in her twenties or thirties in good health and CMV-seronegative. The sample was PBMCs. The CDR3 sequence is CASSEGGHPEAFF. The CDR3 DNA follows: TGTGCCAGCAGTGAAGGAGGGCACCCTGAAGCTTTCTTT.